This T cell receptor beta chain comes out of a study of blood T cell repertoires in COVID-19. The wider study: Both acute and convalescent COVID-19 samples were obtained from the United States, Italy and Spain. PBMCs, B-cell-depleted T cells, or T cells were the source of the cDNA or gDNA that made up the material.

As originally analysed: Amplification with reference gene primers provided the estimates of nucleated cell counts. The repertoire was sequenced with immunoSEQ multiplex PCR; TCRdb's copy has only in-frame clones and lacks some. V, J and clone size are those of that table, while D and trimming were read from the DNA. The data show approximately 170,000 clones, 75% to 90% seen once. Trimming took 5 bases from V and 8 from J; bases not matched to a gene: 9. Germline CDR1 reads MNHEY; CDR2 reads SMNVEV (reference sequence). The CDR3 runs 14 residues. The TCR originated in a woman aged 70-85 years with COVID-19, enrolled during active disease. Sequencing was performed on peripheral blood. The V call is TRBV27, the J call TRBJ2-1; TRBD2 matches at 7 bases. The CDR3 DNA follows: TGTGCCAGCAGTGGACGGACTAGGATTTATGAGCAGTTCTTC. It is translated as CASSGRTRIYEQFF.